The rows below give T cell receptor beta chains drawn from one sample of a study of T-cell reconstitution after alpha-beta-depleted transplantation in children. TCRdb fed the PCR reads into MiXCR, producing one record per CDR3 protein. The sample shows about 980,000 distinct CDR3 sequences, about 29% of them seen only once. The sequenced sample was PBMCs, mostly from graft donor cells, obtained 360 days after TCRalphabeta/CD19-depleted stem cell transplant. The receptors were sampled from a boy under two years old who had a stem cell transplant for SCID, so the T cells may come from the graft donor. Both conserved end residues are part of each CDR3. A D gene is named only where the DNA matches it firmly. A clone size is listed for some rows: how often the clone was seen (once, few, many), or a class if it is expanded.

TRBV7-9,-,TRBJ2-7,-,TGTGCCAGCAGCTTATCCCCTCTGGGGGAGCAGTACTTC,CASSLSPLGEQYF
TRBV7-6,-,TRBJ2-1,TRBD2,TGTGCCAGCAGCTCTAGGACTAGCGGGGGTAGTTCCTACAATGAGCAGTTCTTC,CASSSRTSGGSSYNEQFF
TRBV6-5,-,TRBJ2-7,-,TGTGCCAGCAGTTACTGGAAGGATTACGAGCAGTACTTC,CASSYWKDYEQYF
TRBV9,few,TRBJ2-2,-,TGTGCCAGCAGCGTATTGCCAGGACAGCCTGGCGGGGAGCTGTTTTTT,CASSVLPGQPGGELFF
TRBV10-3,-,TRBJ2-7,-,TGTGCCATCAGTGAGGGCTCCGAGCAGTACTTC,CAISEGSEQYF
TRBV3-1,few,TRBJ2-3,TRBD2,TGTGCCAGCAGCCCAGGAGCGGGGGGGCCGAGAACAGATACGCAGTATTTT,CASSPGAGGPRTDTQYF
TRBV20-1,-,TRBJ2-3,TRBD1,TGCAGTGCGGGTGTAGGGGGCAGGGTGGCCACAGATACGCAGTATTTT,CSAGVGGRVATDTQYF
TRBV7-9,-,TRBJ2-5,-,TGTGCCAGCAGCTCCTTAAGACTAGGTCAAGAGACCCAGTACTTC,CASSSLRLGQETQYF
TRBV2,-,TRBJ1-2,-,TGTGCCAGCAGTGATCCCCGGGCCCATGGCTATGGCTACACCTTC,CASSDPRAHGYGYTF
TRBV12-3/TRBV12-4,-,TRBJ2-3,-,TGTGCCAGCAGAGCGACGGGGGAAAGCACAGATACGCAGTATTTT,CASRATGESTDTQYF
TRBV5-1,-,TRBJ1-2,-,TGCGCCAGCAGCTTATTCGAAACAGGGCATGGCTACACCTTC,CASSLFETGHGYTF
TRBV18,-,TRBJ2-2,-,TGTGCCAGCTCACCACCGACGGGCCGAGGCACCGGGGAGCTGTTTTTT,CASSPPTGRGTGELFF
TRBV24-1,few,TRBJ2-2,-,TGTGCCACCAGTGATCCTAGAGGCCCCGGGGAGCTGTTTTTT,CATSDPRGPGELFF
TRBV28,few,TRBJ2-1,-,TGTGCCAGCAGTTTAATGTCACACGGCTACAATGAGCAGTTCTTC,CASSLMSHGYNEQFF
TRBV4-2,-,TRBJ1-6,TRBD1,TGTGCCAGCAGCCAAGATTCGGGACAGGGGACGAATTCACCCCTCCACTTT,CASSQDSGQGTNSPLHF
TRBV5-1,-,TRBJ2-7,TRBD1,TGCGCCAGCAGCTTGGGGGACAGTCCGCGCGAGCAGTACTTC,CASSLGDSPREQYF
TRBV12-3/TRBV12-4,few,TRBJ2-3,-,TGTGCCAGCAGTGAGACGGGCACAGATACGCAGTATTTT,CASSETGTDTQYF
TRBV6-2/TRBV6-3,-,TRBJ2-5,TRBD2,TGTGCCAGCACCCGTAGCGGGGTTAAGGAGACCCAGTACTTC,CASTRSGVKETQYF
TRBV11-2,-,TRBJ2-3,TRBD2,TGTGCCAGCAGCCGACGGAGTCGGGGACTAGGGCCTGATACGCAGTATTTT,CASSRRSRGLGPDTQYF
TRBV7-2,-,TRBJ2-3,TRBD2,TGTGCCAGCAGCTCCGTAGCGGGGGTCACAGATACGCAGTATTTT,CASSSVAGVTDTQYF
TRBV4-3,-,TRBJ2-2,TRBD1,TGCGCCAGCAGCCAAGTTTTTAGACAGGGCCCCGGGGAGCTGTTTTTT,CASSQVFRQGPGELFF
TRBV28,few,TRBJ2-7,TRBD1,TGTGCCAGCAGTTACGACAGGGATGGAGTCTACGAGCAGTACTTC,CASSYDRDGVYEQYF
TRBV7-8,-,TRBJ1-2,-,TGTGCCAGCAGCTCCCGGGCCCCGTTCTACTATGGCTACACCTTC,CASSSRAPFYYGYTF
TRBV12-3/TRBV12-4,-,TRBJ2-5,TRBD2,TGTGCCAGCAGTTATATCCGGGGGGGGATTAAAGAGACCCAGTACTTC,CASSYIRGGIKETQYF
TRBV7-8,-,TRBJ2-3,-,TGTGCCAGCAGCGCCCAGACAGGTATCGTCACAGATACGCAGTATTTT,CASSAQTGIVTDTQYF
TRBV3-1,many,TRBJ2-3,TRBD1,TGTGCCAGCAGCCTGACGTTCTGGGACAGGACCACAGATACGCAGTATTTT,CASSLTFWDRTTDTQYF
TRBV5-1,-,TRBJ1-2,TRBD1,TGCGCCAGCAGCCCGTGGGACAGGCCTTTCTATGGCTACACCTTC,CASSPWDRPFYGYTF
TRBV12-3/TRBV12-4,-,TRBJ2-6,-,TGTGCCAGCAGAGGCGGGATGGGGGGTGGGGCCAACGTCCTGACTTTC,CASRGGMGGGANVLTF
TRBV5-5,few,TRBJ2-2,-,TGTGCCAGCAGCTTGTGGGCAGACTACACCGGGGAGCTGTTTTTT,CASSLWADYTGELFF